The rows below give T cell receptor beta chains drawn from one sample of a study of radiation and T cells in renal cell carcinoma. Data came from immunoSEQ multiplex PCR; TCRdb stores just in-frame clones and leaves some out. Here the sample spans some 150,000 clones, 75% to 90% being singletons. The input for sequencing was blood, taken from a patient whose treatment included radiotherapy and nephrectomy. The source is a woman aged 50 to 60 with renal cell carcinoma. Both conserved end residues are trimmed from each CDR3. Fields, in order: J gene, V gene, CDR3 length, CDR3 protein.

J: TRBJ2-1; V: TRBV18; length: 13; CDR3: ASSLTGPSYNEQF
J: TRBJ1-5; V: TRBV19; length: 12; CDR3: ASRLGPESQPQH
J: TRBJ1-4; V: TRBV21-1; length: 15; CDR3: ASSHLAVRATNEKLF
J: TRBJ2-1; V: TRBV5-1; length: 14; CDR3: ASSSMTGSSYNEQF
J: TRBJ2-2; V: TRBV4-3; length: 12; CDR3: ASSQQGGSGELF
J: TRBJ2-5; V: TRBV2; length: 10; CDR3: ASKGDQETQY
J: TRBJ1-2; V: TRBV6-1; length: 12; CDR3: ASVSGFMNYGYT
J: TRBJ2-7; V: TRBV4-2; length: 14; CDR3: ASSHHMGRAPYEQY
J: TRBJ1-6; V: TRBV5-6; length: 11; CDR3: ASSEGNNSPLH
J: TRBJ1-1; V: TRBV5-5; length: 13; CDR3: ASSFLRASITEAF
J: TRBJ2-7; V: TRBV19; length: 11; CDR3: ASSIVGMDEQY
J: TRBJ1-1; V: TRBV7-2; length: 10; CDR3: ASSHANTEAF
J: TRBJ1-6; V: TRBV7-8; length: 17; CDR3: ASSLVGARDPKWNSPLH